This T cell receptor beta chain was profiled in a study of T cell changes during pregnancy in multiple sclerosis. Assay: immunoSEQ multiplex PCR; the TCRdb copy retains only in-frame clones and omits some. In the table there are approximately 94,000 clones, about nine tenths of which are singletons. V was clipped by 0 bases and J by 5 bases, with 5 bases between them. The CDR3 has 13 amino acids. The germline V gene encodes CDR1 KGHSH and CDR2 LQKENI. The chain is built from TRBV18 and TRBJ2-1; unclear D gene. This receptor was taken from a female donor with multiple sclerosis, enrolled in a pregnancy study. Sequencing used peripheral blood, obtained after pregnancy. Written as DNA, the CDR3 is TGTGCCAGCTCACCACCTACACACAATGAGCAGTTCTTC. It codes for CASSPPTHNEQFF.